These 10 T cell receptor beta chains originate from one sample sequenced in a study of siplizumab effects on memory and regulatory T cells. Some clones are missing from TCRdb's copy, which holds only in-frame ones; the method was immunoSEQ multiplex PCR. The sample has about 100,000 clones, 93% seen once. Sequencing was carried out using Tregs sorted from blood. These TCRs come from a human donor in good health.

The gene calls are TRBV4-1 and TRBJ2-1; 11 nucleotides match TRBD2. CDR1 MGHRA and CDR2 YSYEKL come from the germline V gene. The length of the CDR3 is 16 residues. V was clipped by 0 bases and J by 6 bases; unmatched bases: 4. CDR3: CASSQDLAGGRNEQFF. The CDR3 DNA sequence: TGCGCCAGCAGCCAAGATCTAGCGGGGGGACGCAATGAGCAGTTCTTC.

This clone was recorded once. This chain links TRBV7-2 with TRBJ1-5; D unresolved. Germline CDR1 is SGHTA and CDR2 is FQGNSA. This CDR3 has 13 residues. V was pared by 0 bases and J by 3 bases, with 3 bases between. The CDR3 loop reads CASSLAVNQPQHF. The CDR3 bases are TGTGCCAGCAGCTTAGCCGTCAATCAGCCCCAGCATTTT.

In DNA, the CDR3 is TGTGCCATCAGGGGTACTGGCGTCAGGGAGCAGTTCTTC. This translates into CAIRGTGVREQFF. The V call is TRBV10-3, the J call TRBJ2-1; no clear D. The CDR3 is 13 residues long. The ends were cut back, 6 bases at V and 10 bases at J, with 16 bases in the middle. Germline lookup yields CDR1 ENHRY and CDR2 SYGVKD.

The CDR3, as DNA: TGTGCCAGCAGCTTAAGTATGGGGTCTAACTATGGCTACACCTTC. It encodes CASSLSMGSNYGYTF. The chain uses TRBV7-2 and TRBJ1-2; D is ambiguous. Germline V gene sequence: CDR1 SGHTA, CDR2 FQGNSA. This CDR3 region has 15 residues. V lost 2 bases and J lost 0, with 10 bases in between. The full variable domain, with the rest looked up from reference TRBV7-2 and TRBJ1-2, is GAGVSQSPSNKVTEKGKDVELRCDPISGHTALYWYRQSLGQGLEFLIYFQGNSAPDKSGLPSDRFSAERTGGSVSTLTIQRTQQEDSAVYLCASSLSMGSNYGYTFGSGTRLTVV.

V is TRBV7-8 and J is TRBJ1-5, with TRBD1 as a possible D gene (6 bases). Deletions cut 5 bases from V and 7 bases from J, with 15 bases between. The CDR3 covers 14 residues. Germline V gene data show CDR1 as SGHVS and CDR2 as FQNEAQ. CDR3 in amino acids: CASSLISGAQPQHF. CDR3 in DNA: TGTGCCAGCAGCCTAATATCAGGGGCCCAGCCCCAGCATTTT.

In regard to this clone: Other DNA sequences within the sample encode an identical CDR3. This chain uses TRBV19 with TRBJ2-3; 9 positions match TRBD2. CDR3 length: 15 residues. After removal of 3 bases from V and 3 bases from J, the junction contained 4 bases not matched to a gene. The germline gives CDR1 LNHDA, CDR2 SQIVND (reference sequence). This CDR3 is CASSISGSGTDTQYF. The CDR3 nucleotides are TGTGCCAGTAGTATTAGCGGGAGTGGGACAGATACGCAGTATTTT.

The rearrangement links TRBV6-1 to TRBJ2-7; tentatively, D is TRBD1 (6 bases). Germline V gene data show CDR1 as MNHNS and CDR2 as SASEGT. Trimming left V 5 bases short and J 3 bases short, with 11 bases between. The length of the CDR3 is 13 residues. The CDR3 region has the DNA TGTGCCAGCAGTCCAACAGGGTTCTACGAGCAGTACTTC. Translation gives CASSPTGFYEQYF.

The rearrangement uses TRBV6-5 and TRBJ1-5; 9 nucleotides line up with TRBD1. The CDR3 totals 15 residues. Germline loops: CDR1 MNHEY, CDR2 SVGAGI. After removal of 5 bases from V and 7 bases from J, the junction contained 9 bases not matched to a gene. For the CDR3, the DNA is TGTGCCAGCAGTACCAATGACAGGGGGGAACAGCCCCAGCATTTT. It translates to CASSTNDRGEQPQHF.

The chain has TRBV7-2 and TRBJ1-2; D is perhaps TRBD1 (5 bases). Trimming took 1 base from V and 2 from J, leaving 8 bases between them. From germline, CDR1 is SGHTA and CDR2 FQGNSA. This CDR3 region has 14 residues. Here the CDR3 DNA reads TGTGCCAGCAGCTTAGAGACAGCCAACTATGGCTACACCTTC. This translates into CASSLETANYGYTF.

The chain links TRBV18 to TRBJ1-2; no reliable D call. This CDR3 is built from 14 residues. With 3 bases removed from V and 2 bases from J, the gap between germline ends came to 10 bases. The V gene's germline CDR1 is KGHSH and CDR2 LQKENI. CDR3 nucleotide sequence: TGTGCCAGCTCACCGGGAAGTAGAAACTATGGCTACACCTTC. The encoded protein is CASSPGSRNYGYTF. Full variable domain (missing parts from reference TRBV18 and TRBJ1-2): NAGVMQNPRHLVRRRGQEARLRCSPMKGHSHVYWYRQLPEEGLKFMVYLQKENIIDESGMPKERFSAEFPKEGPSILRIQQVVRGDSAAYFCASSPGSRNYGYTFGSGTRLTVV.